This T cell receptor (beta chain) was recorded in a study of T cell responses to AZD1222 COVID-19 vaccine (TCRdb year 2021). As for the study more broadly: Because spike-specific TCR depth and breadth did not differ between the two schedules, AZD1222 recipients who got a second dose at roughly 4 weeks were pooled with those who got a second dose at roughly 12 weeks. A total of under 250 trial participants underwent TCR sequencing, of whom approximately 200 had received two doses of AZD1222 and some 25 had received two doses of the MenACWY control vaccine. Trial participants were enrolled by age into subgroups of 18-55, 56-69 and 70-plus years, and approximately 150, 30 and 60 TCR-sequenced participants, respectively, were included in these subgroups.

Study-wide conclusions, independent of this receptor: Participants were mostly white British, with more females than males. The authors suggested clonal diversity may have been underestimated. Because no day 14 peak-response samples were available, the repertoires could be characterized only after the peak T cell response. Reportedly, almost half of the unique spike-specific TCRs recognized epitopes lying outside the regions that are mutated in the B.1.351 and B.1.1.7 variants. After two AZD1222 doses, spike-specific TCR breadth and depth were significantly higher than at day 0 and than in MenACWY recipients. The 56-69-year group was small, and its depth increase did not reach significance, likely because of low power. Vaccine-associated CD4 TCRs spanned the whole spike protein, with dominant responses in regions 160-218 and 743-854. Conclusions about previously exposed vaccinees are limited because only a handful of AZD1222 recipients were SARS-CoV-2 seropositive at baseline.

The intended sense of this specimen's time point label: baseline before first vaccination. Vaccinee samples were obtained from the UK trials COV001 and COV002, which included a single-blind randomized controlled phase 2/3 trial of AZD1222 (ChAdOx1 nCoV-19) in healthy adults. For TCRbeta chain sequencing, PBMC samples from trial participants were taken at day 0 and at day 28 after the second dose. Counted from cysteine to phenylalanine, this CDR3 has 13 amino acids. The kept DNA is CDR3 alone, 39 bases in frame from the first base. The germline V gene (reference sequence) yields MNHNY for CDR1 and SVGAGI for CDR2. V loses 3 bases of germline sequence and J loses 4 bases, and the interval between the two ends is 9 bases. The CDR3 regions of human TCRbeta chains were analyzed by immunosequencing. The authors' pipeline ran thus. TCRs in the repertoires were matched against a reference library of SARS-CoV-2-specific TCRs that had been generated with the MIRA antigen-specificity platform. Breadth was defined as the fraction of unique TCRs that were SARS-CoV-2-associated. Depth was defined as the fraction of total T cells that were SARS-CoV-2-associated. Using the MIRA data, each spike-specific TCR was assigned both to the spike region to which the TCR was reactive and to a CD4 or CD8 class. Log10-transformed breadth and depth values were compared by one-way ANOVA with Sidak's multiple comparisons tests. In its TCRdb copy, this immuneACCESS table keeps in-frame sequences only and misses some clones. Where compared with another copy, unresolved V genes explain less than half of these, and the others have no known cause. That table is the source of V, J and clone size, and D and trimming were worked out from the DNA. The sample contains more than 150,000 clones, 94% of them found a single time. The biggest ten clones account for 7.5% to 9.5% of the sample.

Remarks on this clone: What antigen it recognizes has not been identified. No base qualities exist here, and no much larger clone lies one base off it.

The sequence joins TRBV6-6 to TRBJ1-2, with an unclear D gene assignment. The receptor was derived from an adult in good health. Specimen: peripheral blood, collected on day 0 of AZD1222 vaccination. Read as DNA, the sequence is TGTGCCAGCAGTTATTTTCAGTCCTATGGCTACACCTTC. It translates as CASSYFQSYGYTF.